This is a list of T cell receptor beta chains from one sample in a study of tumor-infiltrating lymphocytes in oesophageal squamous cell carcinoma. Each CDR3 protein is one row after TCRdb ran MiXCR on the PCR reads. The sample includes 23,000 or so distinct CDR3 sequences, about two fifths of them seen just once. What was sequenced was esophageal tumor tissue. All receptors derive from a male donor with esophageal squamous cell carcinoma. CDR3s leave out the opening cysteine and the closing phenylalanine or tryptophan. Clone size is stated in some rows and not others, as once, few, many or a class when expanded.

ASSLDGRGVDTQY TRBJ2-3 TRBV7-2 -
ASSPSLYGYT TRBJ1-2 TRBV12-3/TRBV12-4 many
ASSPQNTGELY TRBJ2-4 TRBV7-2 few
ASSEAADMGEQF - TRBV6-1 -
ATRGLQYTDTQY TRBJ2-3 TRBV27 many
ASSLGQGRSPLH TRBJ1-6 TRBV12-3/TRBV12-4 many
ASRQQGSSGNTIY TRBJ1-3 TRBV28 -
ASSSPGTLYRGGYT TRBJ1-2 TRBV6-1 few
ASSEGRSFYEQF TRBJ2-1 TRBV10-1 many
ASSYGSTGGFGYT TRBJ1-2 TRBV6-6 many
ASSLSGDGYT TRBJ1-2 TRBV19 many
ASSPQGQPQH TRBJ1-5 TRBV12-3/TRBV12-4 -
ASSLAVSPNEQY - TRBV5-5 many
ASTKSGYTEAF TRBJ1-1 TRBV6-1 many
ASRLVFDTQY TRBJ2-3 TRBV2 many
ASVTTSYIPPY TRBJ2-1 TRBV6-2/TRBV6-3 many
ASSLIWARTEKPGSEQF TRBJ2-1 TRBV7-6 -
ASSLLSPSVTGELF TRBJ2-2 TRBV7-3 -
ASSRLAGGSTDTQY TRBJ2-3 TRBV7-9 many
ACQGLLAAGELF TRBJ2-2 TRBV30 -
ASSLDRRGSGAGELF TRBJ2-2 TRBV11-2 many
ASIPSGARNEQF - TRBV7-4 -
SARARGYEQY - TRBV20-1 once
ASSAGSGAGELF TRBJ2-2 TRBV11-2 many
ASSLASTDTQY TRBJ2-3 TRBV12-3/TRBV12-4 few
ASSYTESYEQY TRBJ2-7 TRBV6-6 many
ATSGTGAVVPLYYEQY TRBJ2-7 TRBV24-1 many
ASSSSERPYNEQY TRBJ2-5 TRBV5-1 -
ASSQDGLRSDEQF TRBJ2-1 TRBV4-2 many
ATSDPNPSGSSYNEQF TRBJ2-1 TRBV24-1 -
ASSENLNTGELF TRBJ2-2 TRBV25-1 many